This T cell receptor (beta chain) derives from a study of blood T cell repertoires in COVID-19. Produced via immunoSEQ multiplex PCR; TCRdb's table is partial and in-frame only. This repertoire shows some 180,000 clones, 70% to 80% found once; its top ten account for around 7.9%. Germline V CDR1 and CDR2: MNHEY, SVGAGI. This CDR3 contains 14 residues. V was trimmed by 11 bases and J by 5 bases, leaving 21 bases between them. The material sequenced was peripheral blood. The chain couples TRBV6-5 to TRBJ1-1; perhaps TRBD1 as D (6 bases). This TCR derives from a woman between 45 and 60 years old with active or convalescent COVID-19. The CDR3 loop is CACNRALPDTEAFF. Written as DNA, the CDR3 is TGTGCCTGTAACAGGGCTTTGCCTGATACTGAAGCTTTCTTT.